This TCR beta chain was retrieved from a study of blood T cell repertoires in COVID-19. This clone occurred once. Within 2 weeks before study entry, exposed participants met a COVID-19 case. Assay: immunoSEQ multiplex PCR; the TCRdb copy retains only in-frame clones and omits some. Seen here are about 280,000 clones, approximately 90% observed once, and the top ten hold about 3%. Trimming removed 7 bases at V and 8 bases at J, with 17 bases between. The CDR3 is 13 amino acids. The receptor was derived from a man aged 35-49 years who had been exposed to COVID-19. The chain combines TRBV12-3 or TRBV12-4 with TRBJ1-2, with D uncertain. The source material was PBMCs or T cells enriched from blood (not recorded which). The CDR3 region is CASTSMREWGYTF. Written as DNA, the CDR3 is TGTGCCAGCACCTCGATGCGGGAGTGGGGCTACACCTTC.